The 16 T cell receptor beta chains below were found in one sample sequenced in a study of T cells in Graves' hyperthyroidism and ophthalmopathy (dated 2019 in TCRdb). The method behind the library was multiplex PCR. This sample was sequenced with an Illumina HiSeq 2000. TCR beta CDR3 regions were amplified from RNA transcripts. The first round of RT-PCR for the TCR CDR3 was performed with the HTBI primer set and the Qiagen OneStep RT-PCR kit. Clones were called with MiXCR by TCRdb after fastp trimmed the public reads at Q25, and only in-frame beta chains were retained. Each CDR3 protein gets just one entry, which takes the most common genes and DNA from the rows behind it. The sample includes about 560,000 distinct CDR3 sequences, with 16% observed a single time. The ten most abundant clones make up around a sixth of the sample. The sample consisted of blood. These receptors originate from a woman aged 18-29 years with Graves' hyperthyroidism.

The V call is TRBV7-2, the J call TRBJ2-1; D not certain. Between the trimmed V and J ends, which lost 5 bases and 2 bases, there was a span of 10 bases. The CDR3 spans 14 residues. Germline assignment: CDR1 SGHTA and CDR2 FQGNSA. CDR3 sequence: CASSRPPTYNEQFF. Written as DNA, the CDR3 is TGTGCCAGCAGCCGGCCCCCGACCTACAATGAGCAGTTCTTC.

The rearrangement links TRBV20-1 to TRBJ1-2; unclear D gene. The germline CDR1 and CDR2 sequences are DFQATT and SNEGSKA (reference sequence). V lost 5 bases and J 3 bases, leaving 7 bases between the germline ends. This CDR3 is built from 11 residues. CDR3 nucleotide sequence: TGCAGTGCTGGCCCTCACTATGGCTACACCTTC. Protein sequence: CSAGPHYGYTF.

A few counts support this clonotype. In DNA, the CDR3 is TGTGCCAGCAGCAAAACAGGGAACTACGAGCAGTACTTC. It yields the protein CASSKTGNYEQYF. This sequence joins TRBV7-3 and TRBJ2-7, with D tentatively TRBD1 (6 bases). The CDR3 length is 13 residues. Trimming took 5 bases from V and 3 from J, leaving 11 bases between them. Germline V gene lookup returns CDR1 SGHTA and CDR2 FQGTGA.

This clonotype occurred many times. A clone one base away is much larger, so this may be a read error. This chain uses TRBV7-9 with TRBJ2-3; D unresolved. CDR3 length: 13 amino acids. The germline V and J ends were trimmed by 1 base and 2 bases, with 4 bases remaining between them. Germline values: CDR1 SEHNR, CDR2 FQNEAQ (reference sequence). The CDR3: CASSLVITDTQYF. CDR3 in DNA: TGTGCCAGCAGCTTAGTGATCACAGATACGCAGTATTTT.

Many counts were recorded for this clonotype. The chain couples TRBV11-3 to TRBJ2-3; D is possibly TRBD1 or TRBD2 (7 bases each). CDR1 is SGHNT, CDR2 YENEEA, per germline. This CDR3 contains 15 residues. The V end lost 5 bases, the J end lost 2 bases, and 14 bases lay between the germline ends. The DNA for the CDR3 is TGTGCCAGCAGCCCCCAGGGGGGGTCCACAGATACGCAGTATTTT. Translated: CASSPQGGSTDTQYF.

The CDR3 reads CATSDCRTGGCTEAFF. CDR3 DNA sequence: TGTGCCACCAGTGATTGCCGGACAGGGGGCTGCACTGAAGCTTTCTTT. The chain links TRBV24-1 to TRBJ1-1; 11 bases map to TRBD1. The V gene's germline CDR1 is KGHDR and CDR2 SFDVKD. Trimming cost V 2 bases and J 4 bases; bases outside gene matches: 5. CDR3 length: 16 residues.

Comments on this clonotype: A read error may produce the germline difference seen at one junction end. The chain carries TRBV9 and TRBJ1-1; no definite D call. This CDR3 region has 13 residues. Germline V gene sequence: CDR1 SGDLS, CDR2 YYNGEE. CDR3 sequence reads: CASSVAENTGAFF. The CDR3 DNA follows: TGTGCCAGCAGCGTAGCCGAGAACACTGGAGCTTTCTTT.

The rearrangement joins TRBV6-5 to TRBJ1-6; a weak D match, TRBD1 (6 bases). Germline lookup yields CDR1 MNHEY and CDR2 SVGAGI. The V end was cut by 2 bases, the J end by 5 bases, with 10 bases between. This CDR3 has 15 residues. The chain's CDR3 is CASSYITGNNSPLHF. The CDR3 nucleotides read TGTGCCAGCAGTTACATAACAGGGAATAATTCACCCCTCCACTTT.

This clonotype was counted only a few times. The CDR3 DNA is TGTGCCAGCAGCCATAAGTGGGGGGGGGAGGATAGCAATGAGCAGTTCTTC. Translating gives CASSHKWGGEDSNEQFF. J is TRBJ2-1 and V is TRBV9; 7 positions agree with TRBD2. The CDR3 is 17 amino acids. Germline assignment: CDR1 SGDLS and CDR2 YYNGEE. V was pared by 4 bases and J by 6 bases, with 16 bases of the junction left unmatched. Full variable domain (missing parts from reference TRBV9 and TRBJ2-1): DSGVTQTPKHLITATGQRVTLRCSPRSGDLSVYWYQQSLDQGLQFLIQYYNGEERAKGNILERFSAQQFPDLHSELNLSSLELGDSALYFCASSHKWGGEDSNEQFFGPGTRLTVL.

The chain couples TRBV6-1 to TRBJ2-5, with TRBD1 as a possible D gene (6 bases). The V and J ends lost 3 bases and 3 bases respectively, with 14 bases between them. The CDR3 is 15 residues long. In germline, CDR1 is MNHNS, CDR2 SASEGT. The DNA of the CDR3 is TGTGCCAGCAGTGACGCTACATGGACAGAAGAGACCCAGTACTTC. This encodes CASSDATWTEETQYF.

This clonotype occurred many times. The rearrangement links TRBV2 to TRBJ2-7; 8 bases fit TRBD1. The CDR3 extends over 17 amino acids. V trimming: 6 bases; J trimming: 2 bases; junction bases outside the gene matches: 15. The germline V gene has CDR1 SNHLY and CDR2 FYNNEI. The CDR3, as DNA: TGTGCCAGCAGCGAACGACTCAGGGGGCGTTCGGCCTACGAGCAGTACTTC. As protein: CASSERLRGRSAYEQYF.

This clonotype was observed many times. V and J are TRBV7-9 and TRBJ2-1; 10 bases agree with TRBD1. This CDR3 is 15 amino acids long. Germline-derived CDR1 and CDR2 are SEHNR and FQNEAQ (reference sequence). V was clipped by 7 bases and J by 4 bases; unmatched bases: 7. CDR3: CASTAWTGGYNEQFF. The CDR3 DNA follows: TGTGCCAGCACCGCATGGACAGGGGGATACAATGAGCAGTTCTTC.

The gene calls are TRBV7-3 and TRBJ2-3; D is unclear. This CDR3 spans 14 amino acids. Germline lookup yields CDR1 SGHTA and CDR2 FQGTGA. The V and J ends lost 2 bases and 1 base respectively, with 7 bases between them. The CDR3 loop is CASSLVGGTDTQYF. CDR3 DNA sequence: TGTGCCAGCAGCTTAGTGGGCGGCACAGATACGCAGTATTTT.

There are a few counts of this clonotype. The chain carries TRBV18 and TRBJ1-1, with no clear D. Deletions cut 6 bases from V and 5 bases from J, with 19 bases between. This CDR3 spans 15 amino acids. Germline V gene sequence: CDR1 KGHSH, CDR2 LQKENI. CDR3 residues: CASSRSERTLTEAFF. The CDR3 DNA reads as TGTGCCAGCTCCCGGTCAGAGAGAACACTGACTGAAGCTTTCTTT.

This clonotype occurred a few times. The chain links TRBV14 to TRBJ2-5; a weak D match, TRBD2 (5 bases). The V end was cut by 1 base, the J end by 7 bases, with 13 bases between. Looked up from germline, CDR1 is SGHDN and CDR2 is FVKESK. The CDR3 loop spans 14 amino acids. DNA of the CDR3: TGTGCCAGCAGCCAAGGTGTCGGGGTGGTGACCCAGTACTTC. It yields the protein CASSQGVGVVTQYF.

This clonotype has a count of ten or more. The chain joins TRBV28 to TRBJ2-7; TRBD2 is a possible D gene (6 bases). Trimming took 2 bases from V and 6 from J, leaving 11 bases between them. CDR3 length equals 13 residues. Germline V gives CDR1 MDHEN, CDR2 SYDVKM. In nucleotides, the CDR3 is TGTGCCAGCAGTTTAGGAGGGCTCATCGAGCAGTACTTC. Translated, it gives CASSLGGLIEQYF.